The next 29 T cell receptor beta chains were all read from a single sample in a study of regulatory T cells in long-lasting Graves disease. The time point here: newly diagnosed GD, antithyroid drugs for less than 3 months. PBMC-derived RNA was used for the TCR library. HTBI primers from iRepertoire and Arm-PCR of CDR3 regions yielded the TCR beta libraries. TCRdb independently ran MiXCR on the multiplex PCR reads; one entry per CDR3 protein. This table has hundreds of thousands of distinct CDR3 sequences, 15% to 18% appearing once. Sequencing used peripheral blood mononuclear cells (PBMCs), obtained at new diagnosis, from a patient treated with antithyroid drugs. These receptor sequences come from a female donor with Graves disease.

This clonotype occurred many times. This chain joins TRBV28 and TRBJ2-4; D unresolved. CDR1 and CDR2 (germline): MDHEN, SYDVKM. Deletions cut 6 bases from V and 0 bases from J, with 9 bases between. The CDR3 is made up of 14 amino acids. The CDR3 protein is CASRNPGAKNIQYF. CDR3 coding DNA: TGTGCCAGCAGGAACCCGGGAGCCAAAAACATTCAGTACTTC.

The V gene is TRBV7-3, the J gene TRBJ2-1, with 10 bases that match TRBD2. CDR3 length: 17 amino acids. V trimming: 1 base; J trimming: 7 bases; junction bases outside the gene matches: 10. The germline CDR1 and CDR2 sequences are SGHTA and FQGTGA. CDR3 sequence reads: CASSLRGSGRAENEQFF. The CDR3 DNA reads TGTGCCAGCAGCTTAAGAGGGAGCGGGAGGGCCGAGAATGAGCAGTTCTTC.

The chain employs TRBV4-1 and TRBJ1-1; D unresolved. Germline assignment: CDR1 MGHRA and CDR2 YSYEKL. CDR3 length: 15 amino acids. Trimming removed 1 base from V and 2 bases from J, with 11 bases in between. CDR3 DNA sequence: TGCGCCAGCAGCCAAGTAACGCCTGGAAACACTGAAGCTTTCTTT. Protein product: CASSQVTPGNTEAFF.

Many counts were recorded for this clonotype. CDR3 in amino acids: CASSFRGWDYGYTF. The CDR3 DNA is TGTGCCAGCAGTTTTAGGGGGTGGGACTATGGCTACACCTTC. The chain combines TRBV28 with TRBJ1-2, with D possibly TRBD1 on 6 matching bases. Trimming cost V 3 bases and J 3 bases, with 11 bases left between them. The germline V gene has CDR1 MDHEN and CDR2 SYDVKM. This CDR3 is built from 14 residues.

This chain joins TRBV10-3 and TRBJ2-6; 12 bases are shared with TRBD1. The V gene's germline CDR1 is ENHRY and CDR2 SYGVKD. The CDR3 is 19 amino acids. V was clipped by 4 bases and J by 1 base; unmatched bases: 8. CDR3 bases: TGTGCCATCAGTGGACGGGACAGGGGGCGAAGGTCTGGGGCCAACGTCCTGACTTTC. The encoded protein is CAISGRDRGRRSGANVLTF.

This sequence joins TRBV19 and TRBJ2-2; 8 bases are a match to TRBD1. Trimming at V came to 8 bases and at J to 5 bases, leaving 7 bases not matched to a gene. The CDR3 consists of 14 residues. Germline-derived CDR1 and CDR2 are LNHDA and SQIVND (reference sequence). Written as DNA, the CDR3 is TGTGCCAGTCAGACAGGGGCGGGGACCGGGGAGCTGTTTTTT. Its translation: CASQTGAGTGELFF.

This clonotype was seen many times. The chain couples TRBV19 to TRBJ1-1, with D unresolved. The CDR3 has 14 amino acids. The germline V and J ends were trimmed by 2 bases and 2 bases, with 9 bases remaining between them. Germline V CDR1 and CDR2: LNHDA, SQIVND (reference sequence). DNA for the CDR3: TGTGCCAGTAGTATACAGGTGGTTAACACTGAAGCTTTCTTT. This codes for CASSIQVVNTEAFF.

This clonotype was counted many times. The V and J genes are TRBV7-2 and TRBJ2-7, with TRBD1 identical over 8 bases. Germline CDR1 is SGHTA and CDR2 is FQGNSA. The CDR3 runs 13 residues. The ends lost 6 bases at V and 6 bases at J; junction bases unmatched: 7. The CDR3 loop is CASRLDRVREQYF. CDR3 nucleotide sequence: TGTGCCAGCAGACTGGACAGGGTCCGCGAGCAGTACTTC.

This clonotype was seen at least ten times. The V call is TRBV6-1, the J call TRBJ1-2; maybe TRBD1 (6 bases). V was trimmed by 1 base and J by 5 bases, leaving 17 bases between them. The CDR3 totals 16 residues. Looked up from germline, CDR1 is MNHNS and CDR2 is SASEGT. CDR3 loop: CASSEGFGGQPYGYTF. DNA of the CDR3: TGTGCCAGCAGTGAAGGCTTCGGGGGGCAGCCGTATGGCTACACCTTC.

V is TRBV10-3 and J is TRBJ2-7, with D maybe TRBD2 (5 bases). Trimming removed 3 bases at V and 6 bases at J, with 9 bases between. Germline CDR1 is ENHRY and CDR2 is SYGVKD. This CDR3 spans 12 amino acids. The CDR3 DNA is TGTGCCATCAGTGACCCTCGGGGCGAGCAGTACTTC. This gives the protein CAISDPRGEQYF.

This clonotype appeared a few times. The CDR3 bases are TGCGCCAGCAGCCAAGAAACTACGAACACTGAAGCTTTCTTT. This gives the protein CASSQETTNTEAFF. This chain connects TRBV4-1 to TRBJ1-1; D is unresolved. The V gene lost 0 bases and the J gene lost 1 base, with 6 bases spanning the gap. From germline, CDR1 is MGHRA and CDR2 YSYEKL. The CDR3 has 14 residues.

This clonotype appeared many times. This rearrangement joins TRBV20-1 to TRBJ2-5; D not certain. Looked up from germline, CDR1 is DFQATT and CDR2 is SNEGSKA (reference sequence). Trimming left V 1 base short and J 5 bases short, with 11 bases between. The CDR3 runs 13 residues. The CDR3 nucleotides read TGCAGTGCTAGAGTCTCTCAAGTGGAGACCCAGTACTTC. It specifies CSARVSQVETQYF.

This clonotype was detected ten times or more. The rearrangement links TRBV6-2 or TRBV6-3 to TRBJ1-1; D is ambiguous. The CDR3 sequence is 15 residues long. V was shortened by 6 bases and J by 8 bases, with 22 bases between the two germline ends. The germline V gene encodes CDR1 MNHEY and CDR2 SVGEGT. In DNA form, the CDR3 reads TGTGCCAGCAGATCAAGGAAGAAACCACCCCTCGAAGCTTTCTTT. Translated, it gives CASRSRKKPPLEAFF.

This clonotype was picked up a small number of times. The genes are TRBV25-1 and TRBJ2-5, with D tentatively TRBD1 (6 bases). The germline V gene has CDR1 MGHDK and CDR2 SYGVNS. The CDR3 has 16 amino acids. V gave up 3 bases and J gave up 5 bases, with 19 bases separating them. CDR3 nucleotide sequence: TGTGCCAGCAGTGACCTGAAGACAGGCGATGTCGAGACCCAGTACTTC. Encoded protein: CASSDLKTGDVETQYF.

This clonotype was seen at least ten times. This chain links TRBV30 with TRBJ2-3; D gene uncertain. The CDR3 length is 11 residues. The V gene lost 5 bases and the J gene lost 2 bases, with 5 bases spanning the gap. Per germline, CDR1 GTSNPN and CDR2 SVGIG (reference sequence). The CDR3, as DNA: TGTGCCTGGGGGATCACAGATACGCAGTATTTT. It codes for CAWGITDTQYF.

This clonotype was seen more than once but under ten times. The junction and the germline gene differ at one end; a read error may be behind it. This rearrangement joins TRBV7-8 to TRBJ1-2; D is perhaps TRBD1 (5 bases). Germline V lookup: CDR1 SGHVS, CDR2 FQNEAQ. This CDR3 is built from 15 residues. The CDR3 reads CASSSHTGTAYGYAF. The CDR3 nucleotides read TGTGCCAGCAGCTCCCATACCGGGACGGCCTATGGCTACGCCTTC.

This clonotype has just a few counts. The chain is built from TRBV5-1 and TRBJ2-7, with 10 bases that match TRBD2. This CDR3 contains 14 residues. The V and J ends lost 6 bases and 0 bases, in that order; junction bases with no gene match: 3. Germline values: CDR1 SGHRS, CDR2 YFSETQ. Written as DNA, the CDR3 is TGCGCCAGCACGGGGACTAGCGACTCCTACGAGCAGTACTTC. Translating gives CASTGTSDSYEQYF.

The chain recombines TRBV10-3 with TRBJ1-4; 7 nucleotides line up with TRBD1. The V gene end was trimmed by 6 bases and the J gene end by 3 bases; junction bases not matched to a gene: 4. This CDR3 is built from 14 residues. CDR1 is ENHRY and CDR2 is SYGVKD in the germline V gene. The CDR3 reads CAISSDRANEKLFF. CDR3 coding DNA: TGTGCCATCAGCTCTGACAGGGCTAATGAAAAACTGTTTTTT.

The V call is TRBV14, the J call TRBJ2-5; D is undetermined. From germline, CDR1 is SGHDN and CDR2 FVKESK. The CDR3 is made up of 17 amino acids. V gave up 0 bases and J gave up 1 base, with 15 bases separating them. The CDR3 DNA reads TGTGCCAGCAGCCAAGAGGATCTTGAGAGTTCCCAAGAGACCCAGTACTTC. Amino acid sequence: CASSQEDLESSQETQYF.

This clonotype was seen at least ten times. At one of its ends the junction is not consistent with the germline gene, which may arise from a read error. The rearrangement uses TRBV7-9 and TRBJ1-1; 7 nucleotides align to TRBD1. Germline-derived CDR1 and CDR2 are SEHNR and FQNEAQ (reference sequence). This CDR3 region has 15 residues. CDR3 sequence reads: CASSWGQSMNTEAFF. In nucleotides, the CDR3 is TGCGCCAGCAGCTGGGGACAGTCCATGAACACTGAAGCTTTCTTT.

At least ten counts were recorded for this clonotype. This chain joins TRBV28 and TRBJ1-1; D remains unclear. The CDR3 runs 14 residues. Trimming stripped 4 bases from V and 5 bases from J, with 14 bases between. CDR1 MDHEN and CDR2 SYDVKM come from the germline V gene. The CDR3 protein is CASSYGGLGTEAFF. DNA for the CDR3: TGTGCCAGCAGTTACGGCGGCTTGGGTACTGAAGCTTTCTTT.

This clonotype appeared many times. The CDR3 DNA reads TGTGCCAGCAGTTTGGGGGGCGGGACGGCCCAAGAGACCCAGTACTTC. It codes for CASSLGGGTAQETQYF. The V call is TRBV27, the J call TRBJ2-5; D may be TRBD1 or TRBD2 (6 bases each). Germline V CDR1 and CDR2: MNHEY, SMNVEV (reference sequence). The CDR3 is 16 residues long. The V gene lost 3 bases and the J gene lost 1 base, with 15 bases spanning the gap.

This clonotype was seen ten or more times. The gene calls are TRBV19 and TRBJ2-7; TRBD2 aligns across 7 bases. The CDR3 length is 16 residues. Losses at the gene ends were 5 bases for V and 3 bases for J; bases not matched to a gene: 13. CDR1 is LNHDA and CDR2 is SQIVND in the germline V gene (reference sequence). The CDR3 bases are TGTGCCAGTAGTTACGGGAGCGGAGCGGGGAACTACGAGCAGTACTTC. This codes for CASSYGSGAGNYEQYF.

The CDR3 nucleotides read TGTGCCAGCAGCTTAGACCGGGACACCGGCTACGAGCAGTACTTC. It codes for CASSLDRDTGYEQYF. The chain carries TRBV11-2 and TRBJ2-7; a possible D gene is TRBD1 (6 bases). V was pared by 0 bases and J by 3 bases, with 12 bases between. The germline gives CDR1 SGHAT, CDR2 FQNNGV. The length of the CDR3 is 15 residues.

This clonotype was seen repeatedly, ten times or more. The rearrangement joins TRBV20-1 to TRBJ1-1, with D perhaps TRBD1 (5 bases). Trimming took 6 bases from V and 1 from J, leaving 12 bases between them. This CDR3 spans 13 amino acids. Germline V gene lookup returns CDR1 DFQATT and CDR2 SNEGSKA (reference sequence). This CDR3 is CSAGTGENTEAFF. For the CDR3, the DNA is TGCAGTGCCGGGACGGGTGAGAACACTGAAGCTTTCTTT.

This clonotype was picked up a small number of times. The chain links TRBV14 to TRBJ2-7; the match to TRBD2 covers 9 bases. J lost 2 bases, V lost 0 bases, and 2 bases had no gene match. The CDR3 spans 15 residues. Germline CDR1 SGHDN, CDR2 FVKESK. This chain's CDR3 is CASSQETSGAYEQYF. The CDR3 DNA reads TGTGCCAGCAGCCAAGAGACTAGCGGAGCCTACGAGCAGTACTTC.

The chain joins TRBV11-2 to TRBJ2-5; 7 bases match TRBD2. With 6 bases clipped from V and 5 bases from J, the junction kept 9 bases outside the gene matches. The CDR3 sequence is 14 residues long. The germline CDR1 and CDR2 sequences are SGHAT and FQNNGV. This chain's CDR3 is CASSVGGWGETQYF. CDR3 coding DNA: TGTGCCAGCAGTGTCGGGGGGTGGGGGGAGACCCAGTACTTC.

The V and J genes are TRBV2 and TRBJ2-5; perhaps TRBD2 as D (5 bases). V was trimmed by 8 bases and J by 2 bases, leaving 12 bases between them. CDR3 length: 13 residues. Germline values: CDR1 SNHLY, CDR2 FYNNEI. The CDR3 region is CASRTSIQETQYF. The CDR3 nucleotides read TGTGCCAGCCGAACTAGTATACAAGAGACCCAGTACTTC.

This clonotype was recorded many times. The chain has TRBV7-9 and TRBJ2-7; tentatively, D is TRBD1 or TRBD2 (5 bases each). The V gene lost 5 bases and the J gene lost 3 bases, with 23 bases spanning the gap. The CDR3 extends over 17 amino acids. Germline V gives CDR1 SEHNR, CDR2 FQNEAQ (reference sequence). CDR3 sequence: CASSPPGSARGYYEQYF. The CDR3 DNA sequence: TGTGCCAGCAGCCCCCCGGGTAGCGCGAGGGGCTACTACGAGCAGTACTTC.